This T cell receptor beta chain stems from a study of blood T cell repertoires in COVID-19. Study details: The United States, Italy and Spain supplied acute and convalescent COVID-19 samples. T cells, B-cell-depleted T cells, or PBMCs provided the cDNA or gDNA that served as material.

Seattle's enrolled individuals joined amid active infection and were then monitored longitudinally. Per the original data handling: Cell counts per sample came from amplifying reference gene primers. Repertoires were generated with immunoSEQ multiplex PCR, while TCRdb's copy carries only in-frame clones and drops some. That table is the source of V, J and clone size, and D and trimming were worked out from the DNA. The sample includes about 130,000 clones, more than 80% seen only once; the top ten take under 3.5%. The CDR3 totals 16 residues. Germline CDR1 SGHRS, CDR2 YFSETQ. Trimming cost V 3 bases and J 5 bases; bases outside gene matches: 9.

This TCR derives from a woman aged 80 or older with COVID-19, enrolled during active disease. The chain has TRBV5-1 and TRBJ2-7; 12 nucleotides agree with TRBD1. Sequencing was performed on peripheral blood. CDR3 in amino acids: CASSSRTGQGAHEQYF. The CDR3 nucleotides are TGCGCCAGCAGCTCCCGTACGGGACAGGGGGCCCACGAGCAGTACTTC.